This TCR beta chain was sequenced for a study of blood T cell repertoires in COVID-19. The sample holds a few counts of this clone. TCRdb's table, derived via immunoSEQ multiplex PCR, lists solely in-frame clones and lacks some. The sample has 25,000 to 30,000 clones, approximately 83% seen once. Between the trimmed V and J ends, which lost 0 bases and 8 bases, there was a span of 7 bases. The CDR3 extends over 13 amino acids. CDR1 and CDR2 from the germline V gene are SGHTA and FQGNSA. This sequence was found in a man between 65 and 85 years old with acute or convalescent COVID-19. Sequencing was carried out using peripheral blood. V gene TRBV7-2 combines with J gene TRBJ2-2, with D hard to call. CDR3: CASSLARQGELFF. CDR3 DNA: TGTGCCAGCAGCTTAGCACGACAAGGGGAGCTGTTTTTT.